This T cell receptor (beta chain) derives from a study of blood T cell repertoires in COVID-19. Overall study context: The United States, Italy and Spain provided the acute and convalescent COVID-19 samples. The analysed material was cDNA or gDNA that came from T cells, B-cell-depleted T cells, or PBMCs.

J lost 5 bases, V lost 2 bases, and 2 bases had no gene match. Germline V lookup: CDR1 MNHEY, CDR2 SVGEGT. The CDR3 consists of 13 residues. Methods used by the authors: By means of reference gene primer amplification, nucleated cell counts were estimated. Generated by immunoSEQ multiplex PCR, the TCRdb table keeps only in-frame clones and is missing some. V and J calls and clone size are given by that table; D and trimming were obtained from the DNA. Of approximately 75,000 clones listed, 83% are singletons. Seattle enrolled patients during active infection and tracked them longitudinally. The genes are TRBV6-2 or TRBV6-3 and TRBJ2-7; 8 bases line up with TRBD2. The sequencing sample was made of peripheral blood. This sequence originates from a man younger than 40 with COVID-19, enrolled during active disease. CDR3 loop: CASSYKREHEQYF. CDR3 bases: TGTGCCAGCAGTTACAAGCGGGAGCACGAGCAGTACTTC.